This T cell receptor (beta chain) stems from a study of T cell responses to AZD1222 COVID-19 vaccine. Comments on this clone: Its antigen is as yet unknown.

Looked up from germline, CDR1 is LNHDA and CDR2 is SQIVND (reference sequence). This CDR3 is built from 11 residues. With 9 bases removed from V and 7 bases from J, the gap between germline ends came to 7 bases. Study-wide findings and caveats: Sampled repertoires all dated from after the peak T cell response. White British people made up most donors, females outnumbered males, and clonal diversity was possibly underestimated.

The protocol was immunoSEQ multiplex PCR, while the TCRdb copy is restricted to in-frame clones and leaves out a portion. This sample has some 100,000 clones, with 85% to 95% found just once. This sequence joins TRBV19 and TRBJ1-6; D remains ambiguous. The sequences come from peripheral blood, collected on day 0 of AZD1222 vaccination. The receptor was derived from an adult in good health. CDR3 residues: CARRVNSPLHF. For the CDR3, the DNA is TGTGCCAGAAGAGTGAATTCACCCCTCCACTTT.